This T cell receptor beta chain comes out of a study of identifying expanded T cells in peripheral blood. Measured with immunoSEQ multiplex PCR; TCRdb has only the in-frame clones, and not every one. The sample holds approximately 56,000 clones, less than 85% seen once. Note on this clone: As yet, its antigen is unknown.

Looked up from germline, CDR1 is MNHEY and CDR2 is SMNVEV (reference sequence). The CDR3 consists of 15 residues. The V gene end was trimmed by 6 bases and the J gene end by 1 base; junction bases not matched to a gene: 5. Study observations and caveats: Differentially abundant clones: around 1.2 between replicates, about 15 at roughly 15 days, more than 18 at four. Variance in clone template counts between approximately two-week samples significantly increased with total template count across all healthy donors.

Sequenced sample: blood. The chain links TRBV27 to TRBJ1-5; the match to TRBD1 covers 8 bases. This receptor was obtained from a person between 18 and 75 years old in good health. The DNA for the CDR3 is TGTGCCAGCAGCTGGACAGGGCGCAGCAATCAGCCCCAGCATTTT. Encoded protein: CASSWTGRSNQPQHF.